Listed here are 15 T cell receptor beta chains from one sample, sequenced in a study of beta chain features in type 1 diabetes. Broader study findings: Shortening of TCRB CDR3s, moderate but significant, appeared in all four CD4+ subsets of Type 1 diabetes patients.

Their cognate antigens are unknown. Since all of the isolated RNA was reverse transcribed, expressed TCRB transcripts were what got sequenced. Method: immunoSEQ multiplex PCR; TCRdb's copy keeps in-frame clones and lacks some. The data contain approximately 150,000 clones, over 55% of them singletons. Specimen: naive CD4+ T cells from blood. Every receptor here comes from a man aged 30 to 45 with type 1 diabetes.

In this sample, this clone turned up a few times. The chain employs TRBV7-2 and TRBJ2-1, with D unresolved. CDR1 is SGHTA and CDR2 is FQGNSA in the germline V gene. The CDR3 is made up of 14 amino acids. V was clipped by 9 bases and J by 5 bases, with 17 bases between them. CDR3 nucleotide sequence: TGTGCCAGTATGAAAAACGGGCAAAACAATGAGCAGTTCTTC. Its translation: CASMKNGQNNEQFF.

This clone was counted between two and nine times. V gene TRBV9 combines with J gene TRBJ1-1, with 7 bases aligning to TRBD1. This CDR3 has 15 amino acids. Per germline, CDR1 SGDLS and CDR2 YYNGEE. With V trimmed by 3 bases and J by 4 bases, 9 bases remained unmatched. The CDR3 coding sequence is TGTGCCAGCAGCGCGACAGGGTTCGAGAGCACTGAAGCTTTCTTT. It specifies CASSATGFESTEAFF.

The chain links TRBV5-6 to TRBJ1-5; D remains ambiguous. The CDR3 runs to 12 residues. With 0 bases removed from V and 3 bases from J, the gap between germline ends came to 1 base. Germline assignment: CDR1 SGHDT and CDR2 YYEEEE. The CDR3 bases are TGTGCCAGCAGCTTGGTCAATCAGCCCCAGCATTTT. Translating gives CASSLVNQPQHF.

V is TRBV13 and J is TRBJ1-6; D unresolved. The CDR3 contains 14 residues. The V gene's germline CDR1 is PRHDT and CDR2 FYEKMQ (reference sequence). Trimming took 3 bases from V and 6 from J, leaving 9 bases between them. The CDR3 bases are TGTGCCAGCAGCTTGATGGACCTTAATTCACCCCTCCACTTT. This gives the protein CASSLMDLNSPLHF.

The V call is TRBV14, the J call TRBJ1-1; D is possibly TRBD1 (5 bases). The V and J ends lost 4 bases and 8 bases respectively, with 8 bases between them. Germline lookup yields CDR1 SGHDN and CDR2 FVKESK. The CDR3 has 11 residues. The CDR3 coding sequence is TGTGCCAGCAGCCCCGGGGGGGAAGCTTTCTTT. This codes for CASSPGGEAFF.

This clone was recorded a few times. V gene TRBV7-2 combines with J gene TRBJ2-5; D is undetermined. Looked up from germline, CDR1 is SGHTA and CDR2 is FQGNSA. The germline V and J ends were trimmed by 2 bases and 2 bases, with 9 bases remaining between them. This CDR3 has 14 residues. The CDR3 DNA sequence: TGTGCCAGCAGCTTAATGGCGGTACAAGAGACCCAGTACTTC. It yields the protein CASSLMAVQETQYF.

This clone was found once. The J gene is TRBJ2-3, the V gene TRBV19; a weak D match, TRBD2 (6 bases). CDR1 is LNHDA, CDR2 SQIVND, per germline (reference sequence). There are 15 residues in the CDR3. V was pared by 10 bases and J by 2 bases, with 19 bases between. Written as DNA, the CDR3 is TGTGCCACCTCATCCCGGCGGGGCGCCACAGATACGCAGTATTTT. The encoded protein is CATSSRRGATDTQYF.

The chain uses TRBV27 and TRBJ2-3, with D uncertain. This CDR3 region has 16 residues. CDR1 MNHEY and CDR2 SMNVEV come from the germline V gene (reference sequence). The ends were cut back, 2 bases at V and 0 bases at J, with 12 bases in the middle. The CDR3 loop is CASSLGRSISTDTQYF. The CDR3 DNA follows: TGTGCCAGCAGTTTAGGTCGGTCAATTAGCACAGATACGCAGTATTTT.

The V and J genes are TRBV5-1 and TRBJ1-1; D gene ambiguous. The germline V gene has CDR1 SGHRS and CDR2 YFSETQ. CDR3 length: 12 amino acids. The V gene lost 4 bases and the J gene lost 6 bases, with 10 bases spanning the gap. DNA of the CDR3: TGCGCCAGCAGCAGAACGGGCCCTGAAGCTTTCTTT. Amino acid sequence: CASSRTGPEAFF.

In DNA, the CDR3 is TGTGCCTGGAGTGTACTAAAGGTTTCGAGCTCCTACAATGAGCAGTTCTTC. Amino acids: CAWSVLKVSSSYNEQFF. This chain links TRBV30 with TRBJ2-1; D not certain. Trimming took 0 bases from V and 0 from J, leaving 15 bases between them. Germline CDR1 is GTSNPN and CDR2 is SVGIG (reference sequence). There are 17 residues in the CDR3.

In this sample, this clone turned up a few times. The gene calls are TRBV29-1 and TRBJ1-1; D might be TRBD1 (6 bases). Germline CDR1 and CDR2: SQVTM and ANQGSEA. The V and J ends lost 5 bases and 5 bases respectively, with 15 bases between them. The CDR3 runs 13 residues. The CDR3 is CSVTGQVSTEAFF. The CDR3 nucleotides are TGCAGCGTTACAGGGCAGGTTTCAACTGAAGCTTTCTTT.

V is TRBV28 and J is TRBJ2-7; D gene unclear. The CDR3 extends over 12 amino acids. Germline CDR1 reads MDHEN; CDR2 reads SYDVKM. V was trimmed by 6 bases and J by 0 bases, leaving 6 bases between them. The CDR3 DNA follows: TGTGCCAGCAGGCCACCCTCCTACGAGCAGTACTTC. It codes for CASRPPSYEQYF.

V and J are TRBV10-3 and TRBJ2-2; a possible D gene is TRBD1 (5 bases). Germline values: CDR1 ENHRY, CDR2 SYGVKD. The CDR3 runs to 13 residues. Trimming pared 4 bases from V and 10 bases from J, leaving 13 bases between. The CDR3 DNA follows: TGTGCCATCAGTGGAGACAGTCAGGAGGAGCTGTTTTTT. It encodes CAISGDSQEELFF.

The rearrangement uses TRBV10-3 and TRBJ2-4, with 9 nucleotides matching TRBD1. Germline V CDR1 and CDR2: ENHRY, SYGVKD. The CDR3 has 18 amino acids. The J segment lost 1 base and the V segment lost 4 bases, leaving 11 bases of the junction unmatched. CDR3 residues: CAISATGGQGNAKNIQYF. DNA of the CDR3: TGTGCCATCAGTGCCACCGGCGGACAGGGGAATGCCAAAAACATTCAGTACTTC.

The chain combines TRBV4-3 with TRBJ1-2, with D maybe TRBD1 (6 bases). Germline assignment: CDR1 LGHNA and CDR2 YSLEER. Trimming removed 0 bases at V and 5 bases at J, with 13 bases between. The CDR3 contains 15 residues. This chain's CDR3 is CASSQEWGHQYGYTF. The CDR3 DNA sequence: TGCGCCAGCAGCCAAGAATGGGGACACCAGTATGGCTACACCTTC.